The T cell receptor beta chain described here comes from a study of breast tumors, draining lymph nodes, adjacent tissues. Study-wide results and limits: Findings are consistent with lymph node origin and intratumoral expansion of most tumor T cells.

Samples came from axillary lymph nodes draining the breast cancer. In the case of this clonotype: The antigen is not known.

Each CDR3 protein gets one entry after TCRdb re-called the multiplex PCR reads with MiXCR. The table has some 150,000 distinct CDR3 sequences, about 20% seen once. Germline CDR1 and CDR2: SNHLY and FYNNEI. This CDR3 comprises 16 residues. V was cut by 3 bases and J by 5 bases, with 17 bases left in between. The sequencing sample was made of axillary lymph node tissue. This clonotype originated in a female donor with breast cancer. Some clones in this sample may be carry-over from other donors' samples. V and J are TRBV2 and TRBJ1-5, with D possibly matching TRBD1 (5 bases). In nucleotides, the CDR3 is TGTGCCAGCAGTGACCTCGACAGAACCTTAGATCAGCCCCAGCATTTT. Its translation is CASSDLDRTLDQPQHF.